A selection of T cell receptor beta chains follows, all from one sample in a study of T cells expressing NK-cell markers. No DNA is given; TCRdb re-called the 5' RACE reads and lists each CDR3 protein once. Its table records about 160,000 distinct CDR3 sequences. Sequencing input: blood T cells: a sorted CD56 or NKG2C T cell subset, CD4+ or CD8+ T cells, or bulk PBMC T cells (not recorded which). Every receptor here comes from a woman aged 18 to 75 in good health. Each CDR3 is given with its conserved first and last residue.

TRBV4-2	TRBJ2-5	CASSRGLAGEETQYF
TRBV5-1	TRBJ2-7	CASSTPGQGYEQYF
TRBV4-2	TRBJ2-5	CASSLGLEKETQYF
TRBV7-3	TRBJ2-2	CASTTGGTGNPGELFF
TRBV3-1	TRBJ2-2	CATSVGGGPGELFF
TRBV4-2	TRBJ2-1	CASSLKPQLPGSYNEQFF
TRBV20-1	TRBJ1-5	CSASREGGNQPQHF
TRBV7-3	TRBJ2-3	CASSSDFTDTQYF
TRBV29-1	TRBJ2-7	CSVGYTPGEGRYEQYF
TRBV28	TRBJ1-5	CASSLAGHLNQPQHF
TRBV9	TRBJ2-7	CASSVGGKVPYEQYF
TRBV27	TRBJ2-3	CASSSPGLLGTDTQYF
TRBV7-9	TRBJ2-1	CASSLVRERNEQFF
TRBV12-3/TRBV12-4	TRBJ2-5	CASSFRETQYF
TRBV5-1	TRBJ2-1	CASSPGQKTYNEQFF
TRBV7-9	TRBJ2-3	CASSSGTGSTDTQYF
TRBV28	TRBJ1-5	CASSSDRGPQPQHF
TRBV12-3/TRBV12-4	TRBJ2-1	CASSLLAGAYDEQFF
TRBV6-1	TRBJ2-5	CASSPAGGRGETQYF
TRBV4-1	TRBJ2-1	CASSRDGNYNEQFF
TRBV5-1	TRBJ2-1	CASSPWGSGREDSDEQFF
TRBV7-2	TRBJ2-3	CASLFTRLEADTQYF
TRBV3-1	TRBJ2-1	CASSPRASGYNEQFF
TRBV29-1	TRBJ2-5	CSSAGVRETQYF
TRBV29-1	TRBJ2-3	CSEKRLNTDTQYF
TRBV7-2	TRBJ2-1	CASSLVGASGNEQFF
TRBV28	TRBJ1-4	CASSSAPSNEKLFF
TRBV5-1	TRBJ2-3	CASSLERPQANTQYF
TRBV20-1	TRBJ2-7	CSARDDRDYEQYF
TRBV6-5	TRBJ2-2	CASSYKAGATGELFF
TRBV10-3	TRBJ1-1	CAISEGRGLTEAFF
TRBV21-1	TRBJ2-5	CASSGGLAGLHWAQYF
TRBV3-1	TRBJ2-7	CASSRRGGVEQYF
TRBV5-6	TRBJ2-3	CASSFPKTSGALDTQYF
TRBV6-5	TRBJ2-3	CASSYIYASDTQYF
TRBV6-1	TRBJ2-6	CASGRDRPLSGANVLTF
TRBV2	TRBJ2-5	CASNWDPTGETQYF
TRBV7-9	TRBJ1-2	CASTLGRGYGYTF
TRBV20-1	TRBJ1-1	CSARALGGTEAFF
TRBV5-1	TRBJ1-2	CASSYSPGQPEYGYTF
TRBV5-1	TRBJ1-1	CASSWRGQGERNTEAFF
TRBV5-1	TRBJ1-4	CASSFTGPTEEKLFF
TRBV20-1	TRBJ1-5	CSARGALDLPQHF
TRBV2	TRBJ1-6	CASSATGIEYSPLHF
TRBV6-1	TRBJ1-2	CASSGDSSNYGYTF
TRBV16	TRBJ1-1	CASSPRDFRGLTEAFF
TRBV29-1	TRBJ1-4	CSLGQGDEKLFF
TRBV6-1	TRBJ2-5	CASSGSGAETQYF
TRBV5-1	TRBJ2-3	CASSLAMSREGRDTQYF
TRBV2	TRBJ2-2	CASSGPQGWGNTGELFF
TRBV23-1	TRBJ1-5	CASSQWQPEGFITQPQHF